The T cell receptor beta chain described here comes from a study of identical twins. Germline assignment: CDR1 DFQATT and CDR2 SNEGSKA (reference sequence). Trimming pared 6 bases from V and 3 bases from J, leaving 14 bases between. The CDR3 contains 13 residues. The study's findings and limits: Modelling underestimated the level of out-of-frame TCR alpha sharing observed in monozygotic twins. Insertions were reduced in abundant cord blood beta clonotypes but not in memory repertoires. Partial confounding of zero-insertion analyses by invariant MAIT and iNKT cells was possible.

A universal primer site came from template switching; cDNA carried unique molecular identifiers. TCRdb analysed the 5' RACE reads with MiXCR anew, one entry per CDR3 protein. This table has 450,000 or so distinct CDR3 sequences, around 14% appearing once. For this clonotype: Its target is unknown.

The sample also formed part of further work on yellow fever vaccine responses in identical twins.

The chain combines TRBV20-1 with TRBJ1-2, with D perhaps TRBD1 (5 bases). Sequenced sample: CD4+ T cells sorted from blood. The source of this sequence is a woman aged 18-29 years in good health. This CDR3 is CSAEGQAYYGYTF. In DNA form, the CDR3 reads TGCAGTGCGGAGGGGCAGGCCTACTATGGCTACACCTTC.